This record covers a single T cell receptor (beta chain). The sample comes from a study of blood T cell repertoires in COVID-19. On the study more broadly: Whether acute or convalescent, the COVID-19 samples came from the United States, Italy and Spain. In each case, the material was cDNA or gDNA derived from T cells, B-cell-depleted T cells, or PBMCs.

CDR3 length equals 15 residues. Per the germline V gene, CDR1 is MNHEY and CDR2 is SMNVEV (reference sequence). Unmatched junction bases numbered 5, after V lost 6 bases and J lost 5 bases. Per the authors' pipeline: Estimates of nucleated cell counts were drawn from the amplification of reference gene primers. The assay was immunoSEQ multiplex PCR, and TCRdb's table has in-frame clones only and misses some. The V and J calls and the clone size are those of that table, but D and trimming were determined from the DNA. The sample has around 12,000 clones; just over 90% are singletons. Sequences were obtained from peripheral blood. The clonotype comes from a human donor in a cohort sampled during active COVID-19. The chain is built from TRBV27 and TRBJ2-1, with 12 bases fitting TRBD2. This CDR3 reads CASSRLAGAHNEQFF. The CDR3 coding sequence is TGTGCCAGCAGCCGACTAGCGGGGGCCCACAATGAGCAGTTCTTC.